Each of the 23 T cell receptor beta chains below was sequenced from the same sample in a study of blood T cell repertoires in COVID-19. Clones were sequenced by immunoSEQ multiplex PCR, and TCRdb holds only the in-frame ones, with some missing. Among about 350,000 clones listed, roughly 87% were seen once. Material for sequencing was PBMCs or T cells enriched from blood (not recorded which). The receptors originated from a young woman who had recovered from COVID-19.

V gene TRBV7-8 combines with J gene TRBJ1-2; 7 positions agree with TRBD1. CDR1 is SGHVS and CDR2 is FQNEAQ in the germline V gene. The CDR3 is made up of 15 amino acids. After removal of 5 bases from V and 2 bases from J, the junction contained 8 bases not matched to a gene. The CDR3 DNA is TGTGCCAGCAGCGTCCTCCGGGACAGCAACTATGGCTACACCTTC. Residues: CASSVLRDSNYGYTF.

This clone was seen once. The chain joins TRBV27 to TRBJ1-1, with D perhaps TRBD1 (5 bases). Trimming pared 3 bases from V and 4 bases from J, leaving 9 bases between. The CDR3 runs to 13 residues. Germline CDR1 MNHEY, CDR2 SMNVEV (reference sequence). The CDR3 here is CASSLGGATEAFF. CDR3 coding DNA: TGTGCCAGCAGTTTGGGCGGGGCCACTGAAGCTTTCTTT.

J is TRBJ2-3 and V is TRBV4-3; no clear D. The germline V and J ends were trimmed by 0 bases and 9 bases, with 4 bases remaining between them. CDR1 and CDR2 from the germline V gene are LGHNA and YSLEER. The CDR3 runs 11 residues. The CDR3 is CASSQEGTQYF. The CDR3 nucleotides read TGCGCCAGCAGCCAAGAGGGCACGCAGTATTTT.

This CDR3 is CASTWDRRPRGYTF. The CDR3 nucleotides read TGTGCCAGCACCTGGGACAGACGACCTCGTGGCTACACCTTC. V and J are TRBV6-5 and TRBJ1-2; 7 positions agree with TRBD1. Germline CDR1 reads MNHEY; CDR2 reads SVGAGI. This CDR3 comprises 14 residues. Trimming cost V 7 bases and J 7 bases; bases outside gene matches: 12.

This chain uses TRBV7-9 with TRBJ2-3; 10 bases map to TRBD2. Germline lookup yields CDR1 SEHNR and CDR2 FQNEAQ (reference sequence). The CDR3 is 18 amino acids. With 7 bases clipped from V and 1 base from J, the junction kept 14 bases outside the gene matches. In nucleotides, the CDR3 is TGTGCCAGCACCTCGACCGACGGACTAGCGGAAGGCACAGATACGCAGTATTTT. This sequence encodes CASTSTDGLAEGTDTQYF. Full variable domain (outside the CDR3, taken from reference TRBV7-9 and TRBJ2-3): DTGVSQNPRHKITKRGQNVTFRCDPISEHNRLYWYRQTLGQGPEFLTYFQNEAQLEKSRLLSDRFSAERPKGSFSTLEIQRTEQGDSAMYLCASTSTDGLAEGTDTQYFGPGTRLTVL.

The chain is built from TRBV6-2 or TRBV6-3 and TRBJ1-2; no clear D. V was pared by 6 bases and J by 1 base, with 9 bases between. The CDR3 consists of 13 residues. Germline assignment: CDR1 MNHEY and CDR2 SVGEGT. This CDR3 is CASSTHINYGYTF. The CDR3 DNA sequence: TGTGCCAGCAGCACACATATTAACTATGGCTACACCTTC.

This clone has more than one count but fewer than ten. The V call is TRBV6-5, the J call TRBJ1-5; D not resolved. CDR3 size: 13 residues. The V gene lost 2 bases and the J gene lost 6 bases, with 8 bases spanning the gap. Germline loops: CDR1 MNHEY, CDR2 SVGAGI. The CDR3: CASSYREGQPQHF. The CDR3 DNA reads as TGTGCCAGCAGTTACAGGGAGGGTCAGCCCCAGCATTTT.

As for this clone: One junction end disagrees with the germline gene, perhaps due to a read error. The DNA for the CDR3 is TGTGCCAGCAGTCAGCAGGCTGATTCCCGGGACACCGTGTTT. It yields the protein CASSQQADSRDTVF. V gene TRBV6-5 combines with J gene TRBJ1-1; D is possibly TRBD1 (6 bases). CDR3 length: 14 residues. The germline V gene has CDR1 MNHEY and CDR2 SVGAGI.

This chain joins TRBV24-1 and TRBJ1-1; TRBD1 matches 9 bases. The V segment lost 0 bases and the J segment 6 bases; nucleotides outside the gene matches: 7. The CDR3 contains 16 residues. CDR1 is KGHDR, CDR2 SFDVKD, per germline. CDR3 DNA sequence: TGTGCCACCAGTGATTTGGGACAGGGGAAAGTCTCTGAAGCTTTCTTT. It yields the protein CATSDLGQGKVSEAFF.

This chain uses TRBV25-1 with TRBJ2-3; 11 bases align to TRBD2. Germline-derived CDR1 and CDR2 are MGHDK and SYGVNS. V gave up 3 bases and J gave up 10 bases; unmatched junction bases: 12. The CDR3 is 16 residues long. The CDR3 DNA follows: TGTGCCAGCAGTGACACCGTCCTAGCGGGGGGCGGGGCGCAGTATTTT. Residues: CASSDTVLAGGGAQYF. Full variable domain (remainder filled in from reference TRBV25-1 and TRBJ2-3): EADIYQTPRYLVIGTGKKITLECSQTMGHDKMYWYQQDPGMELHLIHYSYGVNSTEKGDLSSESTVSRIRTEHFPLTLESARPSHTSQYLCASSDTVLAGGGAQYFGPGTRLTVL.

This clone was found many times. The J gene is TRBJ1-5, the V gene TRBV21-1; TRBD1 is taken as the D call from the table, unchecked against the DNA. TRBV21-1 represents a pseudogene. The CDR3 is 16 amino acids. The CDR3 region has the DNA TGTGCCAGCAGCAGACCGGACAGGGATAGCAATCAGCCCCAGCATTTT. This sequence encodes CASSRPDRDSNQPQHF.

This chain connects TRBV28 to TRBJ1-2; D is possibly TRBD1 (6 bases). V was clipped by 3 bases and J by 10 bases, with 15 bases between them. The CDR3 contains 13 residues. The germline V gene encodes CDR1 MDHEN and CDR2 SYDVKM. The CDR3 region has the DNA TGTGCCAGCAGTTTCTTCAGGGGCGCCGACTACACCTTC. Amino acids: CASSFFRGADYTF.

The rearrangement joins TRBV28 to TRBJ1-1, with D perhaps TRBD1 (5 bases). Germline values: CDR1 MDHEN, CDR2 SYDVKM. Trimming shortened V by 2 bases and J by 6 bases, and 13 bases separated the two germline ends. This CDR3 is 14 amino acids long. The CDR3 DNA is TGTGCCAGCAGTTTACCGGTCCGGGGGGCTGAAGCTTTCTTT. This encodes CASSLPVRGAEAFF.

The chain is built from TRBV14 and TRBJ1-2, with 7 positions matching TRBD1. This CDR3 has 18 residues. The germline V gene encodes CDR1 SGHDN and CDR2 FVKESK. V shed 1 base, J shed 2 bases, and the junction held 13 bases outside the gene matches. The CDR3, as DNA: TGTGCCAGCAGCCAAGTGGCCGGGACAGCCCCTTACAACTATGGCTACACCTTC. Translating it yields CASSQVAGTAPYNYGYTF.

The CDR3: CASSVRGSTDTQYF. The CDR3 DNA is TGTGCCAGCAGCGTCAGGGGGAGCACAGATACGCAGTATTTT. The chain joins TRBV9 to TRBJ2-3, with 7 bases aligning to TRBD1. The V and J ends lost 2 bases and 0 bases, in that order; junction bases with no gene match: 0. CDR1 and CDR2 (germline): SGDLS, YYNGEE. The CDR3 contains 14 residues.

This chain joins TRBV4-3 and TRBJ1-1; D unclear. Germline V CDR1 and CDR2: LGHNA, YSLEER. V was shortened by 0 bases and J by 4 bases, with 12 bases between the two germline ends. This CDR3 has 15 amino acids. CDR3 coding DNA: TGCGCCAGCAGCCAAGATACTGAGAGAACCACTGAAGCTTTCTTT. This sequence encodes CASSQDTERTTEAFF.

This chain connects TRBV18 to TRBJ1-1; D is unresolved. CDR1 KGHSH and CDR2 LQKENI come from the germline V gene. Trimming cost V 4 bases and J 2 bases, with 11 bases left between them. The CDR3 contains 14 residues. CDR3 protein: CASSLSALNTEAFF. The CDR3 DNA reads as TGTGCCAGCTCACTCTCCGCGCTTAACACTGAAGCTTTCTTT. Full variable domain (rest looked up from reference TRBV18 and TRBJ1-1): NAGVMQNPRHLVRRRGQEARLRCSPMKGHSHVYWYRQLPEEGLKFMVYLQKENIIDESGMPKERFSAEFPKEGPSILRIQQVVRGDSAAYFCASSLSALNTEAFFGQGTRLTVV.

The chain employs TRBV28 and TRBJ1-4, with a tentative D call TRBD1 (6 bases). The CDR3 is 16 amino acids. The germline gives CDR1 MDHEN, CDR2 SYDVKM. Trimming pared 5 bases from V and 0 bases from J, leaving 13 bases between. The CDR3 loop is CASSPPGTTTNEKLFF. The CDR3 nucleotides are TGTGCCAGCAGTCCACCGGGGACAACAACTAATGAAAAACTGTTTTTT. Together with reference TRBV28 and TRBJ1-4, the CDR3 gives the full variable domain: DVKVTQSSRYLVKRTGEKVFLECVQDMDHENMFWYRQDPGLGLRLIYFSYDVKMKEKGDIPEGYSVSREKKERFSLILESASTNQTSMYLCASSPPGTTTNEKLFFGSGTQLSVL.

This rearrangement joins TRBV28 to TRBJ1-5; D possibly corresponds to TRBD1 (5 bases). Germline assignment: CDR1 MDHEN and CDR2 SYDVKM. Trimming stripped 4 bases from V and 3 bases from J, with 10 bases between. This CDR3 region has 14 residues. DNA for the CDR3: TGTGCCAGCAGTTATTTACAGGACAATCAGCCCCAGCATTTT. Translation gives CASSYLQDNQPQHF.

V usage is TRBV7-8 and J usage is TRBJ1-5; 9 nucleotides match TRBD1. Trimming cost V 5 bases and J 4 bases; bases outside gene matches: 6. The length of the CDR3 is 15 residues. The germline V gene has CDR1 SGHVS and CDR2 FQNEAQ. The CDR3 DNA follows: TGTGCCAGCAGCGCCGGGGACAGGGTAAATCAGCCCCAGCATTTT. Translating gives CASSAGDRVNQPQHF.

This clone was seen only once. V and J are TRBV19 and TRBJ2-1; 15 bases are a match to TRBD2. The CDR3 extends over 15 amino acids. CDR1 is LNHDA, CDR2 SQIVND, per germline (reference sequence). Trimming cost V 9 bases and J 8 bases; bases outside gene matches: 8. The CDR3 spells CASHGLAGGRYEQFF. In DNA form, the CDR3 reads TGTGCCAGCCACGGACTAGCGGGGGGGCGATATGAGCAGTTCTTC. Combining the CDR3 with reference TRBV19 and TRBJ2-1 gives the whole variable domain DGGITQSPKYLFRKEGQNVTLSCEQNLNHDAMYWYRQDPGQGLRLIYYSQIVNDFQKGDIAEGYSVSREKKESFPLTVTSAQKNPTAFYLCASHGLAGGRYEQFFGPGTRLTVL.

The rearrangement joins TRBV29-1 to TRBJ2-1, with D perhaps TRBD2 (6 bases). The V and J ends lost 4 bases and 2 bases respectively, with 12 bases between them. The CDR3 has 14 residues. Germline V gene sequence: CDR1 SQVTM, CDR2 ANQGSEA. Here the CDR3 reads CSVVGRGTYNEQFF. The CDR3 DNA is TGCAGCGTTGTAGGCCGGGGGACCTACAATGAGCAGTTCTTC.

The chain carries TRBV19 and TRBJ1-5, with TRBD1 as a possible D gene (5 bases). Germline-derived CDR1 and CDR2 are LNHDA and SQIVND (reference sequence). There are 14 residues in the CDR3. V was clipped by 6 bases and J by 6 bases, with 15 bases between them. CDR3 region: CASSVEGSTQPQHF. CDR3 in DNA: TGTGCCAGTAGCGTGGAGGGGTCAACTCAGCCCCAGCATTTT.